Following are 2 T cell receptor beta chains from one sample sequenced in a study of T-cell memory formation after mild COVID-19. MiXCR was run by TCRdb on the 5' RACE reads, yielding one entry per CDR3 protein. The repertoire has some 450,000 distinct CDR3 sequences, 15% to 25% of them found once; the top ten carry around 8.4%. What was sequenced was PBMCs or a T cell subset sorted from them (not recorded which). Receptors originate from an adult woman who had mild COVID-19 (a few samples of this study predate the infection). Cell type and time point are not known.

This clonotype was found a few times. The rearrangement uses TRBV20-1 and TRBJ2-3, with TRBD2 matching over 8 bases. The germline CDR1 and CDR2 sequences are DFQATT and SNEGSKA (reference sequence). The CDR3 loop spans 14 amino acids. Unmatched junction bases numbered 4, after V lost 5 bases and J lost 0 bases. CDR3 region: CSAVAGGSTDTQYF. In nucleotides, the CDR3 is TGCAGTGCTGTCGCGGGGGGAAGCACAGATACGCAGTATTTT.

The chain carries TRBV5-1 and TRBJ2-7, with 9 bases lining up with TRBD1. V shed 1 base and J 7 bases; nucleotides not matched to a gene: 6. The CDR3 has 14 amino acids. Germline lookup yields CDR1 SGHRS and CDR2 YFSETQ. CDR3 sequence (DNA): TGCGCCAGCAGCTTGACAGGGGGCTTTAAAGAGCAGTACTTC. Encoded protein: CASSLTGGFKEQYF.